This T cell receptor (beta chain) was retrieved from a study of cytomegalovirus exposure and HLA in healthy donors (dated by TCRdb to the late 2010s). General notes on the study: According to an earlier analysis of several hundred of the donors, roughly 180 million T cells yielded approximately 120 million unique TCR beta sequences and roughly 280 Gb of sequence data. HLA typing included class I and class II loci at four-digit resolution. Because of strong linkage in the cohort, roughly five DR-DQ haplotypes were treated as single units for association and clustering. The number of typed donors differed by locus: about 620-640 for A, B, C, DRB1 and DQB1; 522 for DQA1; 600 to 610 for DPA1; and about 450 for DPB1. A separate validation cohort of 100 to 150 different subjects was used in addition to the roughly 620-subject first cohort. Roughly 300 gigabases of sequencing data and 70 million to 100 million unique TCR sequences were included in an early release covering under 650 HLA-typed donors. Across under 500 genotyped donors of the cohort, an average of roughly 250,000 unique TCR beta nucleotide sequences per donor were sequenced, and 15% to 20% of those sequences were non-productive. The study combined high-throughput TCR immunosequencing, statistical association of individual TCRs with disease status, and machine learning to predict cytomegalovirus infection status. The study was designed to test whether signatures of past pathogen exposure could be identified by cataloging public T cell receptors. In a later genetic analysis, genome-wide SNP genotypes for about three fifths of the roughly 670 donors were used, and that subset was treated as a discovery cohort. The T cell repertoires of 670 or so subjects were profiled by immunosequencing and related to cytomegalovirus serostatus. An earlier analysis of nearly 600 of the donors applied high-throughput TCR beta sequencing to assess whether each TCR beta V gene segment acted as functional or pseudogenic. A later analysis re-analyzed previously published TCR beta repertoires from 660 or so donors and added high-resolution HLA genotyping to study TCR occurrence patterns. The later analysis used no new phenotypic data to find candidate immune exposures, relying instead on TCR beta sequences and their occurrence across donors. Donor age, sex, ethnicity and CMV serostatus were compiled alongside the repertoire data. Every repertoire in the discovery cohort had been generated on one and the same sequencing platform. The genetic ancestry cluster associated with self-reported Caucasian donors included over 80% of the 398 genotyped donors.

Here is what the overall study found, with its caveats: The only immune exposure information available for the cohort was CMV serostatus. In an earlier analysis of more than 450 of the donors, most TCR beta V segments were observed in productive rearrangements about 87% or about 30% of the time, broadly matching IMGT annotations. A cluster of highly shared sequence variants was judged likely to represent a technical artifact of the sequencing pipeline. A further reported finding was that TCR beta sequences accurately predicted the HLA-A and HLA-B alleles for most subjects in the first cohort. The 87-base-pair reads could not distinguish some IMGT-functional V segments, including TRBV6-2 and TRBV6-3, so those segments were excluded. Because some donors lacked HLA typing at each locus, the association tests relied only on the typed subset. When HLA alleles, especially DR and DQ, strongly co-occurred, TCR associations were difficult to assign to individual alleles. Correlated functional status among segregating V segments might reflect linkage disequilibrium, but an unknown experimental factor could not be ruled out. Compared with the 666-donor mean, donors in an Asian-associated ancestry cluster had fewer N-insertions in productive TCRs, according to a later genetic analysis. The earlier analysis of about 600 of the donors excluded roughly 16 rarely observed V segments, including chromosome 9 orphons, because counts were too low. The study listed 164 TCR beta chains as associated with cytomegalovirus. Presence/absence analyses assumed roughly uniform sequencing depth across donors, an assumption that may not hold. In this cohort, only TCR beta chains were sequenced, and detectable features were limited by the absence of alpha or paired-chain data. A later analysis associated some 17,000 TCR beta sequences with specific HLA alleles at a false discovery rate of 0.05. According to a later analysis, most CMV-associated TCR beta chains appeared to be HLA-restricted, and the HLA associations seemed to be driven largely by CMV exposure. In both the original and validation cohorts, the classifier was reported to diagnose cytomegalovirus status with high specificity and sensitivity. It was suggested by the authors that the approach could potentially be generalized to other disease states and immunological phenotypes. In vitro tests confirmed that a few of the cytomegalovirus-associated TCR beta chains recognize cytomegalovirus antigens. While some public TCRs were present in many individuals, most TCR sequences turned up only very rarely across donors. In a later analysis, the rate of TCR association differed among HLA loci, with DRB1 alleles having the most associated TCRs and HLA-C alleles having the fewest. In a later analysis, HLA-associated TCR beta chains were found to be more clonally expanded and to have lower generation probabilities than equally common non-associated chains. Several of the top co-occurrence clusters appeared to be linked to parvovirus B19, influenza, CMV and Epstein-Barr virus, according to a later analysis. V-gene and J-gene trimming of TCR beta chains was associated with a missense DCLRE1C variant in a later genetic analysis, and the association was replicated in an independent cohort.

From its cysteine to its phenylalanine, the CDR3 spans 15 amino acids. Only CDR3 DNA is held: 45 bases, read in frame from base 1. The germline V gene (reference sequence) yields SEHNR for CDR1 and FQNEAQ for CDR2. V and J are truncated by 2 bases and 8 bases respectively, leaving an intervening sequence of 13 bases. The cohort consisted of approximately 670 healthy bone marrow donors. At the time of sampling, all cohort members were nominally healthy, though unrecorded immune exposures were likely present. The donor was CMV seronegative and belonged to the group of 352 seronegative cohort members. Each donor provided a peripheral blood sample, and peripheral blood mononuclear cells were used for TCR beta sequencing. Genomic DNA was extracted from the blood cell samples with the Qiagen DNeasy Blood Extraction Kit. The count of this clone is one. The antigen this receptor binds is unknown. Within one base of it there is no much larger clone, and no base qualities were kept.

Library generation was performed with the immunoSEQ multiplex PCR assay. For the multiplex PCR, a mixture combining 60 forward primers for TCR Vbeta segments and 13 reverse primers for TCR Jbeta segments was used. A multiplex PCR assay on genomic DNA amplified the CDR3 region of rearranged TCR beta genes. The Illumina HiSeq System was used to sequence the amplified TCR beta libraries as 87-base-pair reads. Processing in the source paper ran as follows. In a later analysis, about 80 million unique TCR beta chains were counted across the roughly 610 repertoires, and about 10 million of these chains were shared by at least two donors. A nearest-neighbor algorithm error-corrected the raw reads and collapsed the reads into unique sequences, merging closely related sequences to remove PCR and sequencing errors. Alignment of CDR3 sequences to IMGT reference sequences was used to assign V, D and J gene segments. Each retained sequence needed at least a six-nucleotide match to both a V gene segment and a J gene segment. Rearrangements were called productive when the CDR3 lacked stop codons and stayed in frame with V and J; all others were non-productive. CDR3 was defined according to IMGT convention as the region running from the second conserved V-encoded cysteine to the conserved J-encoded phenylalanine. Sequences without an unambiguous match to a single V gene segment were excluded from the earlier analysis of a few hundred of the donors. An earlier analysis of a few hundred of the donors classified V segments as functional when productive rearrangements were above 56.7% and as segregating when the standard deviation between donors was above 5%. A statistical classification framework was built to diagnose cytomegalovirus status from the catalog of TCR beta chain sequences. V and J gene assignment, in a later analysis, came from comparing TCR nucleotide sequences with IMGT/GENE-DB human TR gene sequences. Using the TCRdist pipeline, a later analysis assigned CDR3 sequences along with most-parsimonious VDJ recombination scenarios. A later analysis defined each TCR beta chain by its CDR3 amino acid sequence plus V-gene family, and excluded reads lacking a unique V-gene family. A later analysis removed 550 to 700 highly shared, low-generation-probability nucleotide sequences to deal with suspected cross-contamination and a sequencing artifact. For each public chain, a later analysis derived a clonal expansion index from normalized ranks of inferred template counts within each repertoire. In a later analysis, generation probabilities were computed using a VDJ recombination model fitted to out-of-frame rearrangements, and the results were checked against IGoR. In a later analysis, TCR-TCR, TCR-HLA and TCR-CMV co-occurrence was scored with hypergeometric tests, and a repertoire-size bias correction was applied to TCR pairs. A later analysis estimated false discovery rates by permuting HLA or CMV assignments 20 times. In a later analysis, co-occurring TCRs were grouped with DBSCAN, and TCRdist sequence similarity was added when clustering was performed within HLA-allele-positive subsets. For co-occurrence clustering, repertoires with fewer than 30,000 or more than 120,000 public chains were excluded, along with roughly 5 repertoires with anomalous nucleotide sharing. This immuneACCESS table, as held by TCRdb, lists in-frame sequences with V and J called but not all clones. Of the missing ones, under half trace to an unresolved V gene in checked studies; the others have no known cause. For V, J and clone size, that table is used; D and trimming come from the DNA. The sample yields under 200,000 clones; roughly 80% were counted once. The biggest ten clones account for around 0.52% of the sample.

This clonotype originated in a woman in her 50s in good health and CMV-seronegative. Recombination connected TRBV7-9 to TRBJ1-6; TRBD1 is possibly the D segment (5 matching bases). The sample taken for sequencing was PBMCs. The CDR3 protein is CASSLLAGGDSPLHF. The DNA sequence is as follows: TGTGCCAGCAGCTTACTCGCGGGGGGGGATTCACCCCTCCACTTT.